One T cell receptor beta chain is described in this entry. This entry comes from a study of radiation and T cells in renal cell carcinoma. TCRdb's copy holds only in-frame clones and misses some; the assay was immunoSEQ multiplex PCR. In the table there are about 170,000 clones, approximately 90% of which are singletons. Between the trimmed V and J ends, which lost 1 base and 0 bases, there was a span of 8 bases. Germline V gives CDR1 MNHNS, CDR2 SASEGT. The CDR3 covers 15 residues. Time point of the sample: blood 4 weeks post-SBRT, at nephrectomy. The treatment is: 15 Gy SBRT to primary tumor, nephrectomy 4 weeks later.

The clonotype comes from a woman in her 50s with renal cell carcinoma. The V and J genes are TRBV6-1 and TRBJ2-3; D not certain. Source: blood, taken from a patient whose treatment included radiotherapy and nephrectomy. This CDR3 is CASSEVSASTDTQYF. In nucleotides, the CDR3 is TGTGCCAGCAGTGAAGTTTCCGCTAGCACAGATACGCAGTATTTT.